This T cell receptor beta chain is drawn from a study of blood T cell repertoires in COVID-19. On the study more broadly: COVID-19 samples, acute and convalescent, were from the United States, Italy and Spain. PBMCs, B-cell-depleted T cells, or T cells were the source of the cDNA or gDNA that made up the material.

Authors' methods: Reference gene primers were amplified, and this amplification served to estimate nucleated cell counts. The repertoire was sequenced with immunoSEQ multiplex PCR; TCRdb's copy has only in-frame clones and lacks some. V and J calls and clone size are those listed in that table; D and trimming were worked out from the DNA. Of about 26,000 clones detected, about 86% appear once; the ten largest clones hold 16%. Trimming shortened V by 1 base and J by 8 bases, and 13 bases separated the two germline ends. This CDR3 region has 14 residues. The germline V gene encodes CDR1 SGDLS and CDR2 YYNGEE.

What was sequenced was peripheral blood. The gene calls are TRBV9 and TRBJ1-3; D is possibly TRBD1 (5 bases). This TCR was recovered from a man in his 70s with acute or convalescent COVID-19. CDR3 coding DNA: TGTGCCAGCAGCGTAACAGGCCCGTCGGACACCATATATTTT. Translating gives CASSVTGPSDTIYF.